Shown below are 5 T cell receptor beta chains from a single sample sequenced in a study of shared clonotypes between healthy human individuals. Assay: immunoSEQ multiplex PCR; the TCRdb copy retains only in-frame clones and omits some. The table shows 2 million to 3 million clones, with roughly 93% occurring only once. Sequenced material: naive CD4+ T cells from PBMCs. Sample subset: CD45RA+ positively selected. The receptors come from a man aged 18 to 29 in good health. Some clones in this sample may be carry-over from other donors' samples.

The rearrangement uses TRBV29-1 and TRBJ2-3; D may match TRBD1 or TRBD2 (5 bases each). The germline V gene encodes CDR1 SQVTM and CDR2 ANQGSEA. V was shortened by 8 bases and J by 4 bases, with 10 bases between the two germline ends. CDR3 length equals 11 residues. CDR3: CSIGTPDTQYF. CDR3 sequence (DNA): TGCAGCATCGGGACCCCAGATACGCAGTATTTT.

The CDR3 DNA is TGTGCCAGCAGCTTAGTACAGGTCCTTTCCTACGAGCAGTACTTC. This sequence encodes CASSLVQVLSYEQYF. The chain employs TRBV7-2 and TRBJ2-7; a possible D gene is TRBD1 (5 bases). CDR3 size: 15 residues. The V end was cut by 1 base, the J end by 1 base, with 11 bases between. The germline gives CDR1 SGHTA, CDR2 FQGNSA.

The chain joins TRBV2 to TRBJ2-1; 11 nucleotides align to TRBD1. Germline V gene data show CDR1 as SNHLY and CDR2 as FYNNEI. CDR3 size: 16 residues. V lost 6 bases to trimming and J lost 6 bases; unmatched junction nucleotides: 10. Here the CDR3 DNA reads TGTGCCAGCAGCAACAACGGACAGGGGGCAAGCAATGAGCAGTTCTTC. Amino acid sequence: CASSNNGQGASNEQFF.

The chain recombines TRBV28 with TRBJ2-1; D is unresolved. CDR3 length: 13 amino acids. Trimming stripped 3 bases from V and 2 bases from J, with 5 bases between. CDR1 is MDHEN, CDR2 SYDVKM, per germline. CDR3 sequence reads: CASSFPPYNEQFF. In DNA, the CDR3 is TGTGCCAGCAGTTTCCCCCCCTACAATGAGCAGTTCTTC.

The J gene is TRBJ2-1, the V gene TRBV6-5, with a possible D match to TRBD2 (5 bases). Between the trimmed V and J ends, which lost 0 bases and 3 bases, there was a span of 12 bases. The CDR3 is 16 amino acids. Germline CDR1 reads MNHEY; CDR2 reads SVGAGI. CDR3: CASSYSTSSSYNEQFF. The CDR3 nucleotides are TGTGCCAGCAGTTACTCGACATCTAGCAGCTACAATGAGCAGTTCTTC.